These T cell receptor beta chains were read from a single sample in a study of T cell responses to AZD1222 COVID-19 vaccine. Profiled with immunoSEQ multiplex PCR; TCRdb holds only in-frame clones, not every one. The table records about 170,000 clones, around nine tenths of them present only once. Material: peripheral blood, obtained on day 0 of AZD1222 vaccination. Source of these receptors: an adult in good health. CDR3s include the opening cysteine and the closing phenylalanine or tryptophan. The order of the fields is D gene, J gene, V gene, clone size, CDR3 DNA, CDR3 protein. D genes are given only for firm matches. The size of a clone is reported for some rows only, either as once, few or many, or as a class for expanded clones.

TRBD1 TRBJ1-2 TRBV19 . TGTGCCAGTAGCCTCGAGGGACAGGGTTCCGGTGGCTACACCTTC CASSLEGQGSGGYTF
TRBD2 TRBJ2-1 TRBV5-5 . TGTGCCAGCAGCCTACGGGGGGACGGATACAATGAGCAGTTCTTC CASSLRGDGYNEQFF
. TRBJ2-3 TRBV4-1 . TGCGCCAGCAGCCAAGTAACAGTCCGGCCTAAGGATACGCAGTATTTT CASSQVTVRPKDTQYF
. TRBJ2-7 TRBV6-5 . TGTGCCAGCATTGGGGGGGACAGGAACCCCTTCGAGCAGTACTTC CASIGGDRNPFEQYF
TRBD2 TRBJ2-2 TRBV10-1 . TGCGCCAGCAGTGAGTTCGGACTAGCGGGAGCCACCGGGGAGCTGTTTTTT CASSEFGLAGATGELFF
. TRBJ1-5 TRBV3-1/TRBV3-2 . TGTGCCAGCAGCCAGTGGGGGGATCAGCCCCAGCATTTT CASSQWGDQPQHF
. TRBJ1-6 TRBV5-8 . TGTGCCAGCAGCTTGGGGGTTGGCTATAATTCACCCCTCCACTTT CASSLGVGYNSPLHF
. TRBJ1-1 TRBV6-5 . TGTGCCGGGGGGACCGGAATGAACACTGAAGCTTTCTTT CAGGTGMNTEAFF
TRBD2 TRBJ2-4 TRBV11-2 . TGTGCCAGCAGCTTAGTTGAACTAGCGGGGGTAGCCAAAAACATTCAGTACTTC CASSLVELAGVAKNIQYF
. TRBJ2-5 TRBV5-5 few TGTGCCAGCAGCTTGGCTACAGCGAGATGGGAGACCCAGTACTTC CASSLATARWETQYF
TRBD1 TRBJ2-2 TRBV30 . TGTGCCTGGAGTTTAACAGGGGGCGCCGGGGAGCTGTTTTTT CAWSLTGGAGELFF
. TRBJ1-3 TRBV7-3 once TGTGCCAGCAGTCCAGTTCGCCGGGGCGCAGGGAACACGGGAAACACCATATATTTT CASSPVRRGAGNTGNTIYF
TRBD2 TRBJ2-1 TRBV12-3/TRBV12-4 . TGTGCCAGCCTCGGGAGGGCCTCCGGTGAGCAGTTCTTC CASLGRASGEQFF
TRBD2 TRBJ2-5 TRBV11-2 . TGTGCCAGCAGCTCCCAAGCTCTCCGGGACTATCAAGAGACCCAGTACTTC CASSSQALRDYQETQYF
. TRBJ1-1 TRBV30 . TGTGCTACTCAAGGGGCCACTGAAGCTTTCTTT CATQGATEAFF
. TRBJ1-3 TRBV15 once TGTGCCACCAGCCCAGACACGTCTGGAAACACCATATATTTT CATSPDTSGNTIYF
TRBD1 TRBJ1-2 TRBV7-9 . TGTGCCAGCAGCCCCGGGGACAGCCAGAACTATGGCTACACCTTC CASSPGDSQNYGYTF
TRBD1 TRBJ1-1 TRBV5-6 . TGTGCCAGCAGCCCCGGGACAGATGAAGCTTTCTTT CASSPGTDEAFF
. TRBJ1-6 TRBV5-1 . TGCGCCAGCAGCGACGGCGGTTCGGGCTATAATTCACCCCTCCACTTT CASSDGGSGYNSPLHF
TRBD2 TRBJ2-7 TRBV28 . TGTGCCAGCGGGGGGGAGCCGAAAGAAAGCCAGTACTTC CASGGEPKESQYF
. TRBJ1-2 TRBV7-3 . TGTGCCAGCAGCTCAACCGGTGGGACGTCGGGCTACACCTTC CASSSTGGTSGYTF
. TRBJ1-1 TRBV11-1 . TGTGCCAGCAGTTCCAGCTTAGGTATCTTGAACACTGAAGCTTTCTTT CASSSSLGILNTEAFF
TRBD1 TRBJ1-5 TRBV19 . TGTGCCAGTAGCCCGATTGACAGGGGGCTAGGTCAGCCCCAGCATTTT CASSPIDRGLGQPQHF
TRBD2 TRBJ2-7 TRBV6-2/TRBV6-3 . TGTGCCAGCAGCCTAGCGGGAGGACAATCCTACGAGCAGTACTTC CASSLAGGQSYEQYF
. TRBJ1-1 TRBV5-1 . TGCGCCAGCAGCTTGGGTAGGGGGGCGAGCATGAACACTGAAGCTTTCTTT CASSLGRGASMNTEAFF
TRBD1 TRBJ1-5 TRBV30 . TGTGCCTGGAGTATAACAGGGGGCGGTCAGCCCCAGCATTTT CAWSITGGGQPQHF
TRBD1 TRBJ1-1 TRBV6-5 . TGTGCCAGCAATGTGGACAGGGTGAACACTGAAGCTTTCTTT CASNVDRVNTEAFF
TRBD1 TRBJ1-3 TRBV19 . TGTGCCAGTAGTCAACAGGGGCCTGGAAACACCATATATTTT CASSQQGPGNTIYF
. TRBJ1-1 TRBV30 . TGTGCCTGGAGTATCGACGGGAACACTGAAGCTTTCTTT CAWSIDGNTEAFF
. TRBJ1-6 TRBV5-4 . TGTGCCAGCAGCTTGGGACAGATCTATAATTCACCCCTCCACTTT CASSLGQIYNSPLHF
. TRBJ2-1 TRBV11-3 . TGTGCCAGCAGCTTAGGGCCGGGACGTACTAACAATGAGCAGTTCTTC CASSLGPGRTNNEQFF
. TRBJ2-5 TRBV6-5 . TGTGCCAGCAGTTCTCTTCATCAAGAGACCCAGTACTTC CASSSLHQETQYF
TRBD1 TRBJ1-6 TRBV3-1/TRBV3-2 . TGTGCCAGCAGCCAAGATATGACGGGACAGGGTCCACCCCTCCACTTT CASSQDMTGQGPPLHF
. TRBJ1-6 TRBV28 . TGTGCCAGCAGCCCCCCTACTAATTCACCCCTCCACTTT CASSPPTNSPLHF
. TRBJ1-1 TRBV7-8 . TGTGCCAGCAGCTGGCAACAGGAAATTAACACTGAAGCTTTCTTT CASSWQQEINTEAFF
TRBD1 TRBJ2-7 TRBV28 . TGTGCCACCGACCGGGACAGGGGGAGGTACGAGCAGTACTTC CATDRDRGRYEQYF
TRBD1 TRBJ1-1 TRBV9 . TGTGCCAGCAGCCCAGGGGGAGGGCCTGAAGCTTTCTTT CASSPGGGPEAFF
TRBD2 TRBJ2-5 TRBV6-5 once TGTGCCAGCACTAGCGGGCAAGAGACCCAGTACTTC CASTSGQETQYF
TRBD1 TRBJ1-1 TRBV6-6 . TGTGCCAGCAGAGTACAGGGGACCACTGAAGCTTTCTTT CASRVQGTTEAFF
TRBD2 TRBJ2-1 TRBV30 . TGTGCCTGTCGGGGGGGCAATGAGCAGTTCTTC CACRGGNEQFF
. TRBJ1-6 TRBV24-1 once TGTGCCACCAGTGATCTGATTGGGTCTTCTAATTCACCCCTCCACTTT CATSDLIGSSNSPLHF
. TRBJ1-6 TRBV28 . TGTGCCAGCAGTTCCACCCTTAGTACCCTCCACTTT CASSSTLSTLHF
TRBD1 TRBJ2-2 TRBV11-2 once TGTGCCAGCAGCCGAGGGACAGGGCTATCAGGCACCGGGGAGCTGTTTTTT CASSRGTGLSGTGELFF
TRBD1 TRBJ1-3 TRBV10-3 once TGTGCCATCAGTGCCCGGGACAGGGCTGGAAACACCATATATTTT CAISARDRAGNTIYF
. TRBJ2-5 TRBV12-3/TRBV12-4 . TGTGCCAGCAGTTTAGAGGGGTGGGAGACCCAGTACTTC CASSLEGWETQYF
. TRBJ1-6 TRBV5-1 few TGCGCCAGCAGCTTGACGGACACGGGAGGTAATTCACCCCTCCACTTT CASSLTDTGGNSPLHF
. TRBJ1-1 TRBV7-9 . TGTGCCAGCAGCTTCACGGAAAACACTGAAGCTTTCTTT CASSFTENTEAFF
TRBD1 TRBJ1-3 TRBV19 . TGTGCCAGTAGTATTGAGGGGGCGCGGAACACCATATATTTT CASSIEGARNTIYF
TRBD1 TRBJ2-7 TRBV6-4 . TGTGCCAGCAGTGACTCTGACAGGGGTCCCCTCGAGCAGTACTTC CASSDSDRGPLEQYF
. TRBJ2-3 TRBV11-2 . TGTGCCAGCAGCTTAGCAGATACGCAGTATTTT CASSLADTQYF
TRBD1 TRBJ2-3 TRBV7-9 . TGTGCCAGCAGCCTCAGACAGGGAGTGACAGATACGCAGTATTTT CASSLRQGVTDTQYF
TRBD1 TRBJ2-6 TRBV15 . TGTGCCACCAGCAGAGATGCGGCAGGGGGCGCTGGGGCCAACGTCCTGACTTTC CATSRDAAGGAGANVLTF
. TRBJ2-2 TRBV3-1/TRBV3-2 . TGTGCCAGCAGCCAAGAGGGGCGGGACACCGGGGAGCTGTTTTTT CASSQEGRDTGELFF
TRBD1 TRBJ2-7 TRBV6-6 once TGTGCCAGCAGTCCACAAGACAGGGGGACAGAAAACGAGCAGTACTTC CASSPQDRGTENEQYF